One and the same sample provided the 27 T cell receptor beta chains below, sequenced in a study of breast tumors, draining lymph nodes, adjacent tissues. MiXCR, run by TCRdb on the multiplex PCR reads, gives a single entry per CDR3 protein. Among approximately 230,000 distinct CDR3 sequences listed, less than 40% were seen once. Samples came from axillary lymph nodes draining the breast cancer. The specimen sequenced was axillary lymph node tissue. The source is a female donor with breast cancer. Some clones in this sample may be carry-over from other donors' samples.

The rearrangement joins TRBV7-9 to TRBJ2-7; TRBD2 is a possible D gene (6 bases). V lost 3 bases and J lost 6, with 21 bases in between. Germline V gene data show CDR1 as SEHNR and CDR2 as FQNEAQ (reference sequence). The CDR3 is made up of 16 amino acids. CDR3 coding DNA: TGTGCCAGCAGCTTCGATTGGGGGGATGCCCTCACCGAGCAGTACTTC. Amino acids: CASSFDWGDALTEQYF.

This clonotype came up once. The V call is TRBV11-2, the J call TRBJ1-1; 9 bases align to TRBD1. Losses at the gene ends were 3 bases for V and 5 bases for J; bases not matched to a gene: 7. CDR1 and CDR2 from the germline V gene are SGHAT and FQNNGV. This CDR3 is built from 15 residues. The CDR3 protein is CASSFEDRGSTEAFF. The CDR3 nucleotides read TGTGCCAGCAGCTTCGAGGACAGGGGAAGTACTGAAGCTTTCTTT.

In its sample, this clonotype was seen many times. The genes are TRBV12-3 or TRBV12-4 and TRBJ1-2; D unclear. The length of the CDR3 is 16 residues. V dropped 1 base and J dropped 3 bases, with 15 bases sitting between them. The CDR3 loop reads CASSLVPAQRDYGYTF. In nucleotides, the CDR3 is TGTGCCAGCAGTTTAGTTCCTGCCCAGAGGGACTATGGCTACACCTTC.

The rearrangement links TRBV2 to TRBJ2-7; TRBD1 aligns across 7 bases. Unmatched junction bases numbered 9, after V lost 5 bases and J lost 5 bases. This CDR3 spans 14 amino acids. The germline gives CDR1 SNHLY, CDR2 FYNNEI. CDR3 sequence: CASSPTGVRDEQYF. The DNA for the CDR3 is TGTGCCAGCAGTCCAACAGGGGTAAGGGACGAGCAGTACTTC.

This clonotype was seen ten or more times. The chain uses TRBV7-9 and TRBJ2-7, with D perhaps assigned TRBD1 or TRBD2 (6 bases each). CDR1 is SEHNR and CDR2 is FQNEAQ in the germline V gene (reference sequence). The CDR3 consists of 14 residues. The V end lost 5 bases, the J end lost 2 bases, and 13 bases lay between the germline ends. CDR3 protein: CASSMGGQTYEQYF. In DNA form, the CDR3 reads TGTGCCAGCAGCATGGGGGGCCAGACCTACGAGCAGTACTTC.

There are many counts of this clonotype. The rearrangement uses TRBV28 and TRBJ2-1, with TRBD2 identical over 12 bases. The CDR3 has 14 residues. The V segment lost 7 bases and the J segment 9 bases; nucleotides outside the gene matches: 7. Germline V gene data show CDR1 as MDHEN and CDR2 as SYDVKM. The CDR3 DNA is TGTGCCAGCATCTGGACTAGCGGGATCGGTGAGCAGTTCTTC. Translation gives CASIWTSGIGEQFF.

V and J are TRBV12-3 or TRBV12-4 and TRBJ1-5, with 10 nucleotides matching TRBD1. This CDR3 region has 15 residues. Trimming cost V 6 bases and J 6 bases; bases outside gene matches: 8. The CDR3 coding sequence is TGTGCCAGCAGCCCTGGGGGGACAGGGGTTCAGCCCCAGCATTTT. Amino acid sequence: CASSPGGTGVQPQHF.

There are many counts of this clonotype. The chain employs TRBV6-1 and TRBJ2-2; the D gene is possibly TRBD1 (5 bases). The CDR3 is 12 amino acids. Germline V gives CDR1 MNHNS, CDR2 SASEGT. Trimming took off 6 bases at V and 3 bases at J, with 5 bases between the two ends. CDR3 protein: CASRGDTGELFF. The CDR3 nucleotides read TGTGCCAGCAGAGGGGACACCGGGGAGCTGTTTTTT.

This clonotype has more than one count but fewer than ten. A much larger clonotype is one base distant, so this may be a read error. The chain is built from TRBV13 and TRBJ1-3; D unresolved. The germline CDR1 and CDR2 sequences are PRHDT and FYEKMQ (reference sequence). This CDR3 contains 14 residues. V was clipped by 5 bases and J by 6 bases, with 14 bases between them. The CDR3 spells CASSLRGSENTIYF. The CDR3 DNA reads as TGTGCCAGCAGCCTTCGAGGCAGCGAAAACACCATATATTTT.

This clonotype was recorded many times. A much larger clone differs from this one at a single base, so this may be a read error. The chain carries TRBV10-3 and TRBJ1-4, with D perhaps matching TRBD1 (5 bases). The CDR3 totals 14 residues. V lost 10 bases to trimming and J lost 7 bases, with 19 bases between them. Germline V gene data show CDR1 as ENHRY and CDR2 as SYGVKD. The CDR3 loop is CATRPGLASEKLFF. The CDR3 nucleotides read TGTGCCACCCGTCCGGGGCTGGCAAGTGAAAAACTGTTTTTT.

This clonotype showed up many times. V is TRBV9 and J is TRBJ2-2; 11 bases are a match to TRBD2. V was clipped by 0 bases and J by 4 bases; unmatched bases: 5. CDR1 and CDR2 (germline): SGDLS, YYNGEE. There are 17 residues in the CDR3. CDR3 sequence reads: CASSVVAGTSGTGELFF. The CDR3 bases are TGTGCCAGCAGCGTAGTCGCCGGGACTAGCGGCACCGGGGAGCTGTTTTTT.

J is TRBJ1-6 and V is TRBV28; 7 positions agree with TRBD1. Germline loops: CDR1 MDHEN, CDR2 SYDVKM. The length of the CDR3 is 14 residues. With 7 bases clipped from V and 10 bases from J, the junction kept 10 bases outside the gene matches. In nucleotides, the CDR3 is TGTGCCAGCACCCAGGGGACAGTCGGGTCACCCCTCCACTTT. It encodes CASTQGTVGSPLHF.

This clonotype was seen many times. This chain joins TRBV5-1 and TRBJ2-2, with 8 bases fitting TRBD1. After removal of 4 bases from V and 0 bases from J, the junction contained 5 bases not matched to a gene. Germline values: CDR1 SGHRS, CDR2 YFSETQ. There are 16 residues in the CDR3. CDR3 DNA: TGCGCCAGCAGCCCGACGACAGGGGCGAACACCGGGGAGCTGTTTTTT. Translating gives CASSPTTGANTGELFF.

In this sample, this clonotype turned up many times. This chain connects TRBV7-6 to TRBJ1-5; no clear D gene. Germline V CDR1 and CDR2: SGHVS, FNYEAQ. The CDR3 runs to 16 residues. V lost 1 base, J lost 0 bases, and 10 bases lay in between. CDR3 loop: CASSLGTANSNQPQHF. DNA of the CDR3: TGTGCCAGCAGCTTAGGTACAGCTAATAGCAATCAGCCCCAGCATTTT.

This clonotype was counted at least ten times. This sequence joins TRBV4-1 and TRBJ1-5, with 7 bases that match TRBD1. The CDR3 extends over 15 amino acids. Germline lookup yields CDR1 MGHRA and CDR2 YSYEKL. J was trimmed by 0 bases and V by 4 bases; bases with no gene match: 3. The CDR3 is CASSPGQLSNQPQHF. The CDR3 DNA sequence: TGCGCCAGCAGCCCGGGACAGCTTAGCAATCAGCCCCAGCATTTT.

V usage is TRBV7-9 and J usage is TRBJ2-5; 9 bases map to TRBD2. The CDR3 length is 14 residues. Germline CDR1 is SEHNR and CDR2 is FQNEAQ (reference sequence). J lost 4 bases, V lost 8 bases, and 8 bases had no gene match. The CDR3 coding sequence is TGTGCCAGCTCCTGGGCGGGGGGGTTAGAGACCCAGTACTTC. Its translation: CASSWAGGLETQYF.

This clonotype was detected ten times or more. This rearrangement joins TRBV20-1 to TRBJ2-3; D is unresolved. Germline CDR1 DFQATT, CDR2 SNEGSKA (reference sequence). The CDR3 is 13 amino acids. The V and J ends lost 5 bases and 6 bases respectively, with 15 bases between them. The CDR3 reads CSAGKPLGDTQYF. CDR3 DNA sequence: TGCAGTGCTGGGAAGCCTTTGGGGGATACGCAGTATTTT.

This clonotype was detected ten times or more. The gene calls are TRBV9 and TRBJ2-2, with D hard to call. The CDR3 contains 14 residues. CDR1 is SGDLS, CDR2 YYNGEE, per germline. V dropped 7 bases and J dropped 6 bases, with 16 bases sitting between them. The CDR3 DNA sequence: TGTGCCAGCCTATCAGACCTGAATCCCGGGGAGCTGTTTTTT. This encodes CASLSDLNPGELFF.

About this clonotype: This may be a read error: a much more frequent sequence differs by one nucleotide. This chain uses TRBV9 with TRBJ2-1; 7 bases are a match to TRBD1. The germline V gene encodes CDR1 SGDLS and CDR2 YYNGEE. The CDR3 spans 15 residues. CDR3 residues: CASSAQTGYYNEPFF. The CDR3 nucleotides are TGTGCCAGCAGCGCCCAGACAGGGTACTACAATGAGCCGTTCTTC.

This clonotype appeared many times. V usage is TRBV6-5 and J usage is TRBJ2-5, with 7 bases aligning to TRBD1. Trimming removed 2 bases from V and 4 bases from J; junction bases left unmatched: 1. Germline loops: CDR1 MNHEY, CDR2 SVGAGI. The CDR3 runs to 13 residues. In nucleotides, the CDR3 is TGTGCCAGCAGTTACAGGGGGCTAGAGACCCAGTACTTC. This sequence encodes CASSYRGLETQYF.

On this clonotype: This may stem from a read error, because a much larger clone lies one nucleotide away. The chain carries TRBV5-1 and TRBJ2-2; 9 bases are a match to TRBD1. Germline V gene lookup returns CDR1 SGHRS and CDR2 YFSETQ. The CDR3 runs to 16 residues. The CDR3 DNA reads TGCGCCAGCGGCTTGGCCGTGACAGGGGGCACCGGGGAGCTGTTTTTT. Protein sequence: CASGLAVTGGTGELFF.

This clonotype was counted ten times or more. This chain links TRBV19 with TRBJ2-1, with 7 bases fitting TRBD1. CDR3 length: 14 amino acids. Per the germline V gene, CDR1 is LNHDA and CDR2 is SQIVND (reference sequence). Trimming cost V 1 base and J 5 bases; bases outside gene matches: 2. CDR3 bases: TGTGCCAGTAGTATAGTCGGGACAGACAATGAGCAGTTCTTC. It specifies CASSIVGTDNEQFF.

This clonotype was counted at least ten times. The chain employs TRBV9 and TRBJ2-7, with 9 bases that match TRBD1. Germline V gene lookup returns CDR1 SGDLS and CDR2 YYNGEE. CDR3 length: 18 amino acids. Losses at the gene ends were 0 bases for V and 5 bases for J; bases not matched to a gene: 15. The CDR3 nucleotides are TGTGCCAGCAGCGTAGGGGATGGGGGACAGGGAAGTTTTGACGAGCAGTACTTC. It yields the protein CASSVGDGGQGSFDEQYF.

This clonotype was seen many times. The rearrangement joins TRBV12-3 or TRBV12-4 to TRBJ1-6; 8 bases fit TRBD1. The CDR3 sequence is 15 residues long. Unmatched junction bases numbered 6, after V lost 4 bases and J lost 7 bases. CDR3 sequence (DNA): TGTGCCAGCAGTTCGAGGACAGGGAGCAATTCACCCCTCCACTTT. It codes for CASSSRTGSNSPLHF.

A note on this clonotype: A much more abundant neighbour one base away suggests this may be a read error. This chain links TRBV7-2 with TRBJ1-2; D is unclear. Germline-derived CDR1 and CDR2 are SGHTA and FQGNSA. This CDR3 region has 13 residues. DNA for the CDR3: TGTGCCAGCAACTACGGACGCTCCGGAGGCTGCACCTTC. The encoded protein is CASNYGRSGGCTF.

This clonotype showed up just a few times. The rearrangement uses TRBV6-5 and TRBJ1-4; D call uncertain. CDR1 and CDR2 (germline): MNHEY, SVGAGI. There are 17 residues in the CDR3. V lost 7 bases, J lost 0 bases, and 18 bases lay in between. CDR3 loop: CASTKRGRETTNEKLFF. The CDR3 nucleotides read TGTGCCAGCACGAAAAGAGGGCGGGAGACAACTAATGAAAAACTGTTTTTT.

This clonotype was seen repeatedly, ten times or more. The chain is built from TRBV20-1 and TRBJ2-2, with 9 bases matching TRBD1. Germline V gives CDR1 DFQATT, CDR2 SNEGSKA (reference sequence). CDR3 length equals 15 residues. V lost 5 bases and J lost 1; bases outside the gene matches: 5. CDR3 region: CSAGRTGENTGELFF. Written as DNA, the CDR3 is TGCAGTGCTGGACGGACAGGGGAGAACACCGGGGAGCTGTTTTTT.